The present T cell receptor (beta chain) was sequenced within a study of blood T cell repertoires in COVID-19. Libraries were prepared by immunoSEQ multiplex PCR; TCRdb keeps only in-frame clonotypes and omits some of them. The table shows about 140,000 clones, with 80% to 90% occurring only once. Cohort allocation depended upon clinical history that participants reported. Germline CDR1 reads DFQATT; CDR2 reads SNEGSKA (reference sequence). The germline V and J ends were trimmed by 3 bases and 1 base, with 12 bases remaining between them. This CDR3 has 14 residues. The chain is built from TRBV20-1 and TRBJ1-1; no clear D gene. The clonotype comes from a woman between 50 and 59 years old with acute COVID-19. Sequenced material: PBMCs or T cells enriched from blood (not recorded which). The CDR3 is CSASSPVGNTEAFF. CDR3 in DNA: TGCAGTGCTAGTTCACCGGTTGGGAACACTGAAGCTTTCTTT.